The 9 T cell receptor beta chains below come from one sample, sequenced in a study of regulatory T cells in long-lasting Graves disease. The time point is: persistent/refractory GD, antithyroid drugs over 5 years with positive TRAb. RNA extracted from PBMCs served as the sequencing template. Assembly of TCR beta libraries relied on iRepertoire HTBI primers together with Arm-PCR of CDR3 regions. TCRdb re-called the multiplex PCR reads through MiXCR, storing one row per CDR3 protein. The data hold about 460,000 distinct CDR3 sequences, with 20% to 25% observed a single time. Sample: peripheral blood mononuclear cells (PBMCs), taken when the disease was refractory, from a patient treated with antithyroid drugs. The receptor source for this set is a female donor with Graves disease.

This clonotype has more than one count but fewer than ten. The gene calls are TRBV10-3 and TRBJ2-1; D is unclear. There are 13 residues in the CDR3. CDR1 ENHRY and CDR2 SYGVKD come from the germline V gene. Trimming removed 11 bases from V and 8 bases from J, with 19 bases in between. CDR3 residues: CAVRVDRSYEQFF. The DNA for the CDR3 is TGTGCCGTCCGAGTAGACCGTTCTTATGAGCAGTTCTTC.

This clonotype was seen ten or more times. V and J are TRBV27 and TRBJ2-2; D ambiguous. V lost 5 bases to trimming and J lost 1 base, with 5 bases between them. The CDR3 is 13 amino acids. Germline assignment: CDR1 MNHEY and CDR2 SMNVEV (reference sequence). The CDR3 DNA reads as TGTGCCAGCAGTCCCTGGAACACCGGGGAGCTGTTTTTT. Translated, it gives CASSPWNTGELFF.

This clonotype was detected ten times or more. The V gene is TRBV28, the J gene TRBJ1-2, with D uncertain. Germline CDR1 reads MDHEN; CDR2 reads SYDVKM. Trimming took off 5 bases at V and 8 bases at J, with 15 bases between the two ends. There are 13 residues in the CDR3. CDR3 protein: CASSPRELKGYTF. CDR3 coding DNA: TGTGCCAGCAGTCCCCGCGAACTTAAAGGCTACACCTTC.

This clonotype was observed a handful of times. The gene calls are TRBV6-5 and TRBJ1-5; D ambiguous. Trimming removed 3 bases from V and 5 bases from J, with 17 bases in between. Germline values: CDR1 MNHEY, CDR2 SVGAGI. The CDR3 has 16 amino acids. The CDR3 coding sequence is TGTGCCAGCAGTTATCAGATCTCTCGGGCTTATCAGCCCCAGCATTTT. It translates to CASSYQISRAYQPQHF.

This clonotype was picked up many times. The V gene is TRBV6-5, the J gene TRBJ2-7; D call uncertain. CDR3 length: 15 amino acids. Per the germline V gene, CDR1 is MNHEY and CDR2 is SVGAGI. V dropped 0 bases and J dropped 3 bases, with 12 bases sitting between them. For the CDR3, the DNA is TGTGCCAGCAGTTACTCGAGTCCGGGTTTCTACGAGCAGTACTTC. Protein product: CASSYSSPGFYEQYF.

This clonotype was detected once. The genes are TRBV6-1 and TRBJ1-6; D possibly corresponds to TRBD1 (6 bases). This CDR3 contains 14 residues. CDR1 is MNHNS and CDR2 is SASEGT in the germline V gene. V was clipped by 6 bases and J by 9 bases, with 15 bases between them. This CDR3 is CASSTTGPGSPLHF. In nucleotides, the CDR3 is TGTGCCAGCAGCACAACAGGGCCGGGTTCACCCCTCCACTTT.

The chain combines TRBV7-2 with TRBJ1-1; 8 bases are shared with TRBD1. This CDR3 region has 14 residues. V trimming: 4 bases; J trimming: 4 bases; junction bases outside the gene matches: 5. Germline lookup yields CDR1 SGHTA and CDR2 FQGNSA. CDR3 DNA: TGTGCCAGCAGCTCCAGGGGGCCGGTCACTGAAGCTTTCTTT. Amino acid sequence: CASSSRGPVTEAFF.

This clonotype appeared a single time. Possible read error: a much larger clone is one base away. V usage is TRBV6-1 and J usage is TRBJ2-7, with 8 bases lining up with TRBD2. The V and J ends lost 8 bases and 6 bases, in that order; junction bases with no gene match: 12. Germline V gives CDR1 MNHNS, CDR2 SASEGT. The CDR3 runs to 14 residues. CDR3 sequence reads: CASDPPGGPSEQYF. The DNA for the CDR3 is TGTGCCAGCGACCCCCCGGGAGGGCCGAGCGAGCAGTACTTC.

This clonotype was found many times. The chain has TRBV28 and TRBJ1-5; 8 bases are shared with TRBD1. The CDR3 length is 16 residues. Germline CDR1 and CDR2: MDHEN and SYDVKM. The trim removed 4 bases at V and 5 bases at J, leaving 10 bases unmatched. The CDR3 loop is CASSSFRTGIDQPQHF. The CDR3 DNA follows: TGTGCCAGCAGTTCCTTCAGGACAGGGATAGATCAGCCCCAGCATTTT.